This T cell receptor (beta chain) was retrieved from a study of beta chain features in type 1 diabetes (dated by TCRdb to 2016 to 2019). With respect to the entire study: Mean age, gender distribution, total cell number and subset yield were not different between patients and healthy donors. A total of just under 110,000,000 sorted cells were examined across all samples, and RNA yield correlated strongly with the number of cells per subset. The study compared the TCRB repertoires of sorted circulating CD4+ T cell subsets in recently diagnosed type 1 diabetes patients with those in matched healthy donors. Regulatory and stem cell-like memory subsets were isolated from only 8 patients and roughly eight healthy donors, whereas naive and central memory subsets came from all 30 or so donors.

In the germline V gene, CDR1 corresponds to SQVTM and CDR2 to ANQGSEA. V lost 4 bases and J lost 6 bases, and the count of bases not matched to a germline gene is 8. The CDR3 measures 14 amino acids from cysteine to phenylalanine. Only CDR3 DNA remains: 42 bases, in frame from the first base. The entire amount of isolated RNA was reverse transcribed using the High Capacity cDNA Reverse Transcription Kit, so the sequenced TCRB transcripts were expressed ones. Deep immunoSEQ sequencing was applied to naive, central memory and regulatory T cell samples, giving an average of approximately 3.8 million total reads per sample. Sorted cells were lysed in RLT buffer and RNA was extracted with DNase-treated RNeasy Micro or Mini kits, depending on cell number. To prevent cross-contamination, each cell subset was processed individually, whereas patient and healthy donor samples were processed jointly. TCRB sequences were amplified from cDNA with the immunoSEQ multiplex PCR, producing 87-bp fragments spanning the CDR3 region. Sequencing of the amplicons was performed on the Illumina HiSeq platform. The original pipeline was this. Synthetic template baselines were used to correct PCR bias computationally, reads within Hamming distance 2 were collapsed, and singletons that could not be merged were discarded. Reads were aligned against IMGT to assign V, D and J genes, CDR3 length and insertions or deletions at six rearrangement sites. Within each subset, clonotype counts were normalized to the number of sorted cells before true diversity and Gini coefficients were calculated with the tcR R package. The overlap coefficient, calculated on TCRB nucleotide sequences, was used to measure repertoire sharing. Out-of-frame TCRB sequences from naive cells were analyzed as a proxy for the pre-selection repertoire. Entries here come from immuneACCESS through TCRdb and include only in-frame sequences with V and J called. Some clones fail to appear in such tables; in the studies checked, an unresolved V gene covers under half of the shortfall, and the cause of the remainder is unknown. For V, J and clone size, that table is used; D and trimming come from the DNA. A total of fewer than 250,000 clones appear in this sample, 55% to 70% of them only once. The top ten hold 0.053% of the sample.

From each donor, a single peripheral blood sample of approximately 110 mL on average was drawn into heparinised tubes. A BD FACSAria II and a panel including CD45RO, CCR7, CD25, CD127, CD95 and CD27 were used to sort naive, central memory, regulatory and stem cell-like memory CD4+ T cells. Every sorted population had a purity above 98%. Right away, PBMCs were isolated by Lymphoprep density gradient centrifugation and were stained directly, with no culture step. So that batch effects would be minimized, each experiment stained and sorted samples in pairs, pairing one healthy donor with one patient. What the research found in general, with its limitations: Patients with type 1 diabetes made fewer insertions and deleted more nucleotides at VDJ recombination sites, implying thymic rearrangement abnormalities. Because cDNA rather than genomic DNA was sequenced, highly expressing activated cells could have been over-represented, although no difference in activation and CD3 levels was found between groups. Type 1 diabetes patients showed a moderate but significant shortening of TCRB CDR3 length in all four CD4+ subsets. Naive, central memory and regulatory TCRB repertoires appeared more similar among patients than among healthy donors. Because the HLA sub-analyses included only small numbers of individuals, any influence of HLA type on TCRB rearrangement was left unresolved. Shorter templates might be favored by PCR, yet because patient and control samples were amplified and corrected together, any such skew would affect both groups equally.

This clone was observed a few times. Its antigen is currently not known. The record has no base qualities; no much larger clone is one base away. This clonotype was sampled from a man younger than 40 in good health. Material for sequencing was naive CD4+ T cells from blood. The sample's cell subset or site label, in plain terms: true naive CD4+ T cells. Rearrangement joined TRBV29-1 to TRBJ2-1; TRBD2 matches 8 bases in the middle. Here is the DNA: TGCAGCGTTGGGCGGAGGCTAGCGGGCAATGAGCAGTTCTTC. This translates into CSVGRRLAGNEQFF.